This is a list of T cell receptor beta chains from one sample in a study of regulatory T cells in long-lasting Graves disease. TCRdb passed the multiplex PCR reads through MiXCR, listing each CDR3 protein once. The sample shows roughly 500,000 distinct CDR3 sequences, about a fifth of them seen only once. The sequenced sample was peripheral blood mononuclear cells (PBMCs), obtained when the disease was refractory, from a patient treated with antithyroid drugs. These receptors were taken from a female donor with Graves disease. CDR3s include the opening cysteine and the closing phenylalanine or tryptophan. The D gene is left open where the match is weak. Rows give clone size only sometimes, using once, few, many, or a class for an expanded clone.

d_gene,abundance,v_gene,j_gene,CDR3aa,CDR3nt
NA,NA,TRBV29-1,TRBJ1-2,CSVRKVGQNYGYTF,TGCAGCGTACGAAAAGTAGGACAGAACTATGGCTACACCTTC
NA,many,TRBV28,TRBJ2-7,CASSSTSATEQYF,TGTGCCAGCAGTTCAACGTCAGCGACCGAGCAGTACTTC
NA,few,TRBV7-9,TRBJ1-1,CASSFLGAAYTEAFF,TGTGCCAGCAGCTTTCTAGGGGCGGCCTACACTGAAGCTTTCTTT
NA,many,TRBV3-1,TRBJ1-2,CASSQEEGTHYGYTF,TGTGCCAGCAGCCAAGAAGAGGGGACCCACTATGGCTACACCTTC
TRBD2,few,TRBV7-9,TRBJ2-7,CASSYPERDSYEQYF,TGTGCCAGCAGCTACCCGGAGCGGGATAGCTACGAGCAGTACTTC
TRBD2,NA,TRBV18,TRBJ2-7,CASSPQTSGSGRYF,TGTGCCAGCTCACCACAGACTAGCGGGTCGGGGCGGTACTTC
NA,many,TRBV11-2,TRBJ2-6,CASSLALLGDSSGANVLTF,TGTGCCAGCAGCTTAGCCCTACTAGGGGATAGCTCTGGGGCCAACGTCCTGACTTTC
TRBD1,NA,TRBV28,TRBJ2-7,CASSLGGTGGGEQYF,TGTGCCAGCAGTTTAGGGGGGACAGGGGGTGGGGAGCAGTACTTC
NA,NA,TRBV16,TRBJ1-1,CASSQSSLTATEAFF,TGTGCCAGCAGCCAATCAAGTCTCACAGCTACTGAAGCTTTCTTT
NA,few,TRBV4-3,TRBJ1-2,CASSPSIGSQKGYTF,TGCGCCAGCAGCCCCTCAATAGGCAGCCAGAAGGGCTACACCTTC
TRBD1,NA,TRBV27,TRBJ1-6,CASSWGTVINSPLHF,TGTGCCAGCAGTTGGGGGACAGTGATAAATTCACCCCTCCACTTT
TRBD2,NA,TRBV4-2,TRBJ2-5,CASRGGLQETQYF,TGTGCCAGCAGGGGAGGGTTACAAGAGACCCAGTACTTC
NA,many,TRBV5-1,TRBJ1-2,CASRNEGRNYGYTF,TGCGCCAGCAGGAATGAGGGCCGGAACTATGGCTACACCTTC
NA,NA,TRBV30,TRBJ1-2,CAWSWRGANYGYTF,TGTGCCTGGAGTTGGAGGGGTGCGAACTATGGCTACACCTTC
NA,NA,TRBV6-1,TRBJ2-3,CASSEIGQLGDTQYF,TGTGCCAGCAGTGAAATAGGACAGCTGGGGGATACGCAGTATTTT
NA,NA,TRBV6-1,TRBJ1-4,CATGNTGYKLFF,TGTGCCACAGGAAACACAGGGTACAAACTGTTTTTT
NA,many,TRBV28,TRBJ1-5,CASSLTVSNQPQHF,TGTGCCAGCAGTTTGACAGTTAGCAATCAGCCCCAGCATTTT
TRBD1,NA,TRBV12-3/TRBV12-4,TRBJ2-3,CASSLRTGSVGSDTQYF,TGTGCCAGCAGTCTCCGGACAGGGAGTGTTGGGTCAGATACGCAGTATTTT
TRBD1,few,TRBV6-1,TRBJ1-6,CASTQGVISPLHF,TGTGCCAGCACACAGGGGGTGATTTCACCCCTCCACTTT
NA,many,TRBV28,TRBJ2-3,CASSSPAASSTDTQYF,TGTGCCAGCAGTTCCCCGGCGGCTTCTAGCACAGATACGCAGTATTTT